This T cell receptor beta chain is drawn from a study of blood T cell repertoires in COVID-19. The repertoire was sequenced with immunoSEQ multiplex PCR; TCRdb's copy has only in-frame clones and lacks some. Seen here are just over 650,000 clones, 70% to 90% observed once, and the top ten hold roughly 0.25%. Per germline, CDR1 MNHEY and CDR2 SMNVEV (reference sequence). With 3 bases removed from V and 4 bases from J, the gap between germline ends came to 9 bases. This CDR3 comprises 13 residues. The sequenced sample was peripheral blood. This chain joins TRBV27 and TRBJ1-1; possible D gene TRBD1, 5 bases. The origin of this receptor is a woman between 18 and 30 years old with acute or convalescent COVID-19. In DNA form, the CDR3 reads TGTGCCAGCAGTTTCGGGGGGAGCACTGAAGCTTTCTTT. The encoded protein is CASSFGGSTEAFF.